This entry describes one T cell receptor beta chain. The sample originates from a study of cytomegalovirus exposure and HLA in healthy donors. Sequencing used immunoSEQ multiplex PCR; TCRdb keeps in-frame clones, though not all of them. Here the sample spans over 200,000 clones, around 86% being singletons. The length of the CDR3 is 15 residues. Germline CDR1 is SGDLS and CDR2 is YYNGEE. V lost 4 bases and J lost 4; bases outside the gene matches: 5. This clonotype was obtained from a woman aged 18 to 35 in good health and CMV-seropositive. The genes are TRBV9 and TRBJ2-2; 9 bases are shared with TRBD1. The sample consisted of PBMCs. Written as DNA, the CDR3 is TGTGCCAGCAGCCCGACAGGGGGTGGCACCGGGGAGCTGTTTTTT. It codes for CASSPTGGGTGELFF. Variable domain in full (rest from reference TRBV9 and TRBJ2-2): DSGVTQTPKHLITATGQRVTLRCSPRSGDLSVYWYQQSLDQGLQFLIQYYNGEERAKGNILERFSAQQFPDLHSELNLSSLELGDSALYFCASSPTGGGTGELFFGEGSRLTVL.